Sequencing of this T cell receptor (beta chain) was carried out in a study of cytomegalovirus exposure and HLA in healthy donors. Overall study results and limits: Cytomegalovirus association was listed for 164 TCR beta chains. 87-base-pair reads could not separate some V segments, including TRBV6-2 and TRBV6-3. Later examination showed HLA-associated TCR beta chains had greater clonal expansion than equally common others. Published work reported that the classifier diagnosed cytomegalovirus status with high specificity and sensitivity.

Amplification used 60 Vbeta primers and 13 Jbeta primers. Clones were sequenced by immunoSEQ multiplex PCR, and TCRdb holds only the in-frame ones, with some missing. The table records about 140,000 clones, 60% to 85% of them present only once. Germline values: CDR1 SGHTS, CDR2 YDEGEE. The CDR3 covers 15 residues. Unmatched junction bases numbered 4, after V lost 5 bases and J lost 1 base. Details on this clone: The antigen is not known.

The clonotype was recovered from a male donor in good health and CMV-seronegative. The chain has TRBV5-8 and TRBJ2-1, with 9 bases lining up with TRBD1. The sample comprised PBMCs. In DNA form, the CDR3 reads TGTGCCAGCAGGTCCGGGACAGGGTCCTACAATGAGCAGTTCTTC. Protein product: CASRSGTGSYNEQFF.